This TCR beta chain was profiled in a study of PD-1 blockade in mismatch repair-deficient tumors. PCR or immunohistochemistry showed mismatch repair deficiency in every enrolled patient. Three pembrolizumab responders had their TCRs sequenced. Data came from immunoSEQ multiplex PCR; TCRdb stores just in-frame clones and leaves some out. Of about 60,000 clones in the sample, 70% to 90% were seen once. CDR1 and CDR2 from the germline V gene are LGHNA and YSLEER. The CDR3 totals 18 residues. Trimming removed 5 bases from V and 4 bases from J; junction bases left unmatched: 18. This clone was detected once.

The TCR sequence derives from an adult with mismatch repair-deficient cancer. Sequenced material: peripheral blood, taken 52 weeks after starting pembrolizumab. The chain is built from TRBV4-3 and TRBJ2-3, with 7 positions matching TRBD2. In nucleotides, the CDR3 is TGCGCCAGCAGCTTAAAGGTCTATCGGCGGGAGTCCGCAGATACGCAGTATTTT. Protein product: CASSLKVYRRESADTQYF.